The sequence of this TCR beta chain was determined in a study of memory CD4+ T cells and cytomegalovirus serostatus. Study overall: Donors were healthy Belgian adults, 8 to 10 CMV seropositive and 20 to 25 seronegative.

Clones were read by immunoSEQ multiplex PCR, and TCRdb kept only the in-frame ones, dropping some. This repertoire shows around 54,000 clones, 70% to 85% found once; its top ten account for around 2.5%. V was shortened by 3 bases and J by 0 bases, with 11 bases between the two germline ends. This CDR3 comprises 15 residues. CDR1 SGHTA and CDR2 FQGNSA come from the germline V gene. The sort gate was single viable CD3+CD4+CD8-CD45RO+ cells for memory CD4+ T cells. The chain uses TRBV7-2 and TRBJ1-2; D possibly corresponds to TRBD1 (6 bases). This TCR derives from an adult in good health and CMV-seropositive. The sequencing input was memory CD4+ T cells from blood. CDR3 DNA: TGTGCCAGCAGCTTTACAGGGAAAGCTAACTATGGCTACACCTTC. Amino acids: CASSFTGKANYGYTF. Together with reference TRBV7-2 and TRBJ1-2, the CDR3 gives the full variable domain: GAGVSQSPSNKVTEKGKDVELRCDPISGHTALYWYRQSLGQGLEFLIYFQGNSAPDKSGLPSDRFSAERTGGSVSTLTIQRTQQEDSAVYLCASSFTGKANYGYTFGSGTRLTVV.